These 6 T cell receptor beta chains came from one sample sequenced in a study of blood T cell repertoires in COVID-19. Here immunoSEQ multiplex PCR was the method, and the copy in TCRdb shows in-frame clones only, minus some. The sample lists roughly 53,000 clones; 65% to 85% were seen once. Sequenced input: peripheral blood. Receptors were obtained from a man aged 70 or older with active or convalescent COVID-19.

V is TRBV19 and J is TRBJ2-1; 9 bases map to TRBD2. This CDR3 spans 15 amino acids. Germline V lookup: CDR1 LNHDA, CDR2 SQIVND (reference sequence). V dropped 4 bases and J dropped 9; count of bases not matched to a gene: 10. The CDR3 loop is CASSTGTSYSSEQFF. CDR3 sequence (DNA): TGTGCCAGTAGTACCGGGACTAGCTACTCTTCTGAGCAGTTCTTC.

The rearrangement joins TRBV30 to TRBJ2-7, with D maybe TRBD2 (6 bases). Germline loops: CDR1 GTSNPN, CDR2 SVGIG (reference sequence). V shed 4 bases and J shed 3 bases, with 13 bases lying between them. The CDR3 is made up of 13 amino acids. CDR3 in amino acids: CAWTRGLSYEQYF. The CDR3 DNA is TGTGCCTGGACCCGGGGGTTAAGCTACGAGCAGTACTTC.

This clone was observed once. The chain links TRBV6-5 to TRBJ2-7; 8 bases line up with TRBD1. The germline gives CDR1 MNHEY, CDR2 SVGAGI. The CDR3 is made up of 15 amino acids. V gave up 2 bases and J gave up 3 bases; unmatched junction bases: 6. This chain's CDR3 is CASSYHDRGVYEQYF. The CDR3 bases are TGTGCCAGCAGTTACCACGACAGGGGAGTCTACGAGCAGTACTTC.

The chain links TRBV14 to TRBJ1-1; D unclear. The CDR3 has 13 residues. V was trimmed by 3 bases and J by 1 base, leaving 6 bases between them. CDR1 is SGHDN, CDR2 FVKESK, per germline. In DNA, the CDR3 is TGTGCCAGCAGCCAGGGAGCGAACACTGAAGCTTTCTTT. Translated: CASSQGANTEAFF.

This clone showed up just once. The chain has TRBV15 and TRBJ2-6; 12 nucleotides line up with TRBD2. V dropped 3 bases and J dropped 1; count of bases not matched to a gene: 13. CDR1 LNHNV and CDR2 YYDKDF come from the germline V gene (reference sequence). This CDR3 region has 21 residues. CDR3 in DNA: TGTGCCACCAGCAGGTCTAGCGGGAGGGCCGGGTTGAGGTCTGGGGCCAACGTCCTGACTTTC. This translates into CATSRSSGRAGLRSGANVLTF.

V is TRBV6-1 and J is TRBJ2-7, with 8 bases aligning to TRBD2. The CDR3 extends over 15 amino acids. V was pared by 2 bases and J by 3 bases, with 6 bases of the junction left unmatched. Germline-derived CDR1 and CDR2 are MNHNS and SASEGT. The CDR3 DNA reads as TGTGCCAGCAGTGAAAGACGGCGGGGGGTCTACGAGCAGTACTTC. It translates to CASSERRRGVYEQYF.